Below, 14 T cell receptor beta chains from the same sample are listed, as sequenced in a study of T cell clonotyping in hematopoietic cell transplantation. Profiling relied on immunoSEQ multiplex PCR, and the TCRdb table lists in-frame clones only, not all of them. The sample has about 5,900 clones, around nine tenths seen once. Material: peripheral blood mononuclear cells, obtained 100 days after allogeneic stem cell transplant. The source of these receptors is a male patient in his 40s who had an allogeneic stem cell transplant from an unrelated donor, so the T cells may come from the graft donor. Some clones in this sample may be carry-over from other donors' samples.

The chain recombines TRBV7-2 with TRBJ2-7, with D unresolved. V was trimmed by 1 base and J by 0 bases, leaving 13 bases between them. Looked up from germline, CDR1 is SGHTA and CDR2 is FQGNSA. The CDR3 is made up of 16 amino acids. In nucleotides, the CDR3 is TGTGCCAGCAGCTTAGACCCGCAGGCCCCCTCCTACGAGCAGTACTTC. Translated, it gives CASSLDPQAPSYEQYF.

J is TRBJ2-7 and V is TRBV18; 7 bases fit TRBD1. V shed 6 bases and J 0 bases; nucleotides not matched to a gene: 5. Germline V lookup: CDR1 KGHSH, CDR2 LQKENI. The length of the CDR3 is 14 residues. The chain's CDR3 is CASSGTASSYEQYF. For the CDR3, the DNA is TGTGCCAGCTCCGGGACAGCAAGCTCCTACGAGCAGTACTTC.

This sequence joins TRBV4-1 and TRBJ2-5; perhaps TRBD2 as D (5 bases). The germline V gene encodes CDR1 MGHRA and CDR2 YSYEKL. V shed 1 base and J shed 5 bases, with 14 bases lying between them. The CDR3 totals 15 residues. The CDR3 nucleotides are TGCGCCAGCAGCCAAGGCCAGTCCAGCGGTGAGACCCAGTACTTC. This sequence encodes CASSQGQSSGETQYF.

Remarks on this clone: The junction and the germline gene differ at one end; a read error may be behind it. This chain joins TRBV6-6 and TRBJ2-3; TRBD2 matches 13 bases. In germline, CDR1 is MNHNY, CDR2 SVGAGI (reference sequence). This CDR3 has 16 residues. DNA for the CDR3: TGTGCCAGCAGTACGGGACTAGCGGGGACCACATATACGCAGTATTTT. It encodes CASSTGLAGTTYTQYF.

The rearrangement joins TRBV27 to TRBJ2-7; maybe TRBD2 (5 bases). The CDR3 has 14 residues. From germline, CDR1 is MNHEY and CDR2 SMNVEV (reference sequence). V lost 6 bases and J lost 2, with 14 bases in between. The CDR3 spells CASSLGRATYEQYF. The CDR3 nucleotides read TGTGCCAGCAGCTTGGGGAGAGCAACCTACGAGCAGTACTTC.

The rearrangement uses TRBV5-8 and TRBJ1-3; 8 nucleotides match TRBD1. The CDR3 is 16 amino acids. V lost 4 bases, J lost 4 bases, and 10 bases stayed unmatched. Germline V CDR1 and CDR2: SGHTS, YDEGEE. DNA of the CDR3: TGTGCCAGCAGCCCGGGACAGGAAGGTGTGGGAAACACCATATATTTT. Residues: CASSPGQEGVGNTIYF. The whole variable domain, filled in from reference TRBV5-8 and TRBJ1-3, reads EAGVTQSPTHLIKTRGQQATLRCSPISGHTSVYWYQQALGLGLQFLLWYDEGEERNRGNFPPRFSGRQFPNYSSELNVNALELEDSALYLCASSPGQEGVGNTIYFGEGSWLTVV.

The chain's CDR3 is CASSPSRDLNSYNEQFF. CDR3 sequence (DNA): TGTGCCAGCAGCCCGAGCCGGGACCTAAACTCCTACAATGAGCAGTTCTTC. The chain links TRBV4-2 to TRBJ2-1; D is perhaps TRBD1 or TRBD2 (5 bases each). The germline gives CDR1 LGHNA, CDR2 YNFKEQ. Trimming shortened V by 4 bases and J by 0 bases, and 16 bases separated the two germline ends. The CDR3 consists of 17 residues.

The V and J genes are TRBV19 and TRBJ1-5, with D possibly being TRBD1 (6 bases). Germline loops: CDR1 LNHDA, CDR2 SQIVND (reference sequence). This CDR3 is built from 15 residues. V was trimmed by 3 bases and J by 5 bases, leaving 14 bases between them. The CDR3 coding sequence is TGTGCCAGTAGTATGGGGGTACAGGGTCATCAGCCCCAGCATTTT. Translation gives CASSMGVQGHQPQHF.

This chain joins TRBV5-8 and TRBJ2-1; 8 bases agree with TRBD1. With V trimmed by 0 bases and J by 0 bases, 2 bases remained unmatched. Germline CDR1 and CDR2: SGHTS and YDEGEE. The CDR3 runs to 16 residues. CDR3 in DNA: TGTGCCAGCAGCTTGGGGACAGGGAGCTCCTACAATGAGCAGTTCTTC. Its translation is CASSLGTGSSYNEQFF.

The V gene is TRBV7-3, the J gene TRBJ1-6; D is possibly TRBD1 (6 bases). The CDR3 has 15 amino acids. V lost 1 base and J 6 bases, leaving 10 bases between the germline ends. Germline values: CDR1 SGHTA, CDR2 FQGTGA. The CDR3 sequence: CASSLRGHLNSPLHF. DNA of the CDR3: TGTGCCAGCAGCTTAAGGGGACACCTTAATTCACCCCTCCACTTT.

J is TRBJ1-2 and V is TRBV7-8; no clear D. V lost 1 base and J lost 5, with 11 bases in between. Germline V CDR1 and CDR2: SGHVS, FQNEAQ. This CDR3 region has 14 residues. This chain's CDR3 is CASSLVRGGYGYTF. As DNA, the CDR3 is TGTGCCAGCAGCTTAGTACGGGGAGGTTATGGCTACACCTTC.

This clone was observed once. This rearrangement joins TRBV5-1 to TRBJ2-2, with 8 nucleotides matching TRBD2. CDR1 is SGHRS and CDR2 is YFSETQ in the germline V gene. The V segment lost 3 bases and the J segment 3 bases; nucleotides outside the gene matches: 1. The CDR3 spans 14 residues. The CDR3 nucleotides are TGCGCCAGCAGCTCGGGACTAGACACCGGGGAGCTGTTTTTT. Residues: CASSSGLDTGELFF.

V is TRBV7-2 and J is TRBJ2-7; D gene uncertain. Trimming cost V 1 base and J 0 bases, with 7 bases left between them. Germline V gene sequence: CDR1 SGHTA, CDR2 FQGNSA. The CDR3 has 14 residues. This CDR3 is CASSLEVYSYEQYF. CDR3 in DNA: TGTGCCAGCAGCTTAGAGGTCTACTCCTACGAGCAGTACTTC.

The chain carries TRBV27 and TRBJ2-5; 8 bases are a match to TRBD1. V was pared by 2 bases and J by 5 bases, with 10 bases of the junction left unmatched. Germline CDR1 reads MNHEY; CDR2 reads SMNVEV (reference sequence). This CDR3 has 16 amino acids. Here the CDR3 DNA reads TGTGCCAGCAGTTTAATGGCAGGGGGCTCAGGCGAGACCCAGTACTTC. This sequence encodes CASSLMAGGSGETQYF.